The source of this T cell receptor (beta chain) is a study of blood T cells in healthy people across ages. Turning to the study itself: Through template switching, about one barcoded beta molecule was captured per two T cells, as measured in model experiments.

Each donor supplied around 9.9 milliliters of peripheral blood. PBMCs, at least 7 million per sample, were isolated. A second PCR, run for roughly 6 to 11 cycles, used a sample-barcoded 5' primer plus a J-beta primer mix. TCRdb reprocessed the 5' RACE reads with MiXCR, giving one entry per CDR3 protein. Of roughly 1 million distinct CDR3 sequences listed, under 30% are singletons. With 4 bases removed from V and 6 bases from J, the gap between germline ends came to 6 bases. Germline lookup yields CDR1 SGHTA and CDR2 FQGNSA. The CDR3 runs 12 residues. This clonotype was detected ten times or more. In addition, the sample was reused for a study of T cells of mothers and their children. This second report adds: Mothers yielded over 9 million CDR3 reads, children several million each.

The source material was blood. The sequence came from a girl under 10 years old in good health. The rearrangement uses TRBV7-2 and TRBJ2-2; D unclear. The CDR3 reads CASSSPPGELFF. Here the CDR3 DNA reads TGTGCCAGCAGCTCCCCCCCCGGGGAGCTGTTTTTT.